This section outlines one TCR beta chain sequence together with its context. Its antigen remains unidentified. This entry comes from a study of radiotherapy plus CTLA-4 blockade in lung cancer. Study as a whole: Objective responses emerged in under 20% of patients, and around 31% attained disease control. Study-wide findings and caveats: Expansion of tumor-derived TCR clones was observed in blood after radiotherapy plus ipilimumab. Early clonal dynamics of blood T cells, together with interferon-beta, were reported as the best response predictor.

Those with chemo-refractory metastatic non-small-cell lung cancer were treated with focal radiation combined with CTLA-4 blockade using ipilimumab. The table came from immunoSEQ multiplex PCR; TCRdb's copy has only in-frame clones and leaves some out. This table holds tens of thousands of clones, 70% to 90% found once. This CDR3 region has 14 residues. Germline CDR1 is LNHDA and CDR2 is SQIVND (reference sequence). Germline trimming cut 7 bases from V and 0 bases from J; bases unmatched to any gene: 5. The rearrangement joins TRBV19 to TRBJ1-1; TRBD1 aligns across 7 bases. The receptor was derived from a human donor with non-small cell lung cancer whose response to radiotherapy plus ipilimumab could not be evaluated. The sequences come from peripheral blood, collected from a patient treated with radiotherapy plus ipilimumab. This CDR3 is CASTQGVVNTEAFF. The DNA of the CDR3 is TGTGCCAGTACCCAGGGGGTGGTGAACACTGAAGCTTTCTTT.